What follows are 5 T cell receptor beta chains derived from one specimen sequenced in a study of T cell responses to AZD1222 COVID-19 vaccine. The table came from immunoSEQ multiplex PCR; TCRdb's copy has only in-frame clones and leaves some out. Among 95,000 to 120,000 clones, roughly 84% were seen once, and the ten largest hold 3% to 3.5%. Source: peripheral blood, taken on day 0 of AZD1222 vaccination. These receptors all stem from an adult in good health.

The V and J genes are TRBV28 and TRBJ1-3, with D hard to call. V lost 8 bases and J 0 bases, leaving 14 bases between the germline ends. This CDR3 region has 15 residues. CDR1 and CDR2 (germline): MDHEN, SYDVKM. This CDR3 reads CASGESASSGNTIYF. The CDR3 nucleotides read TGTGCCAGCGGCGAAAGTGCCTCCTCTGGAAACACCATATATTTT.

This chain connects TRBV2 to TRBJ1-5; 8 nucleotides agree with TRBD1. The CDR3 is 14 residues long. J gave up 4 bases and V 4 bases, and 3 bases lay outside the gene matches. Germline V CDR1 and CDR2: SNHLY, FYNNEI. CDR3 sequence reads: CASSGGQVNQPQHF. The DNA for the CDR3 is TGTGCCAGCAGTGGGGGACAGGTTAATCAGCCCCAGCATTTT.

The V and J genes are TRBV24-1 and TRBJ1-2; D gene unclear. The CDR3 is 12 amino acids. Per the germline V gene, CDR1 is KGHDR and CDR2 is SFDVKD. The ends were cut back, 3 bases at V and 8 bases at J, with 9 bases in the middle. The CDR3 sequence: CATSDVLYGYTF. In DNA form, the CDR3 reads TGTGCCACCAGTGATGTCTTATACGGCTACACCTTC.

The chain recombines TRBV6-5 with TRBJ1-1; tentatively, D is TRBD1 (5 bases). Trimming left V 0 bases short and J 5 bases short, with 13 bases between. The CDR3 spans 15 residues. CDR1 is MNHEY, CDR2 SVGAGI, per germline. This CDR3 reads CASSYSGDPGTEAFF. The CDR3 region has the DNA TGTGCCAGCAGTTACTCGGGGGACCCCGGGACTGAAGCTTTCTTT.

The V call is TRBV6-6, the J call TRBJ1-5, with no clear D. The CDR3 extends over 12 amino acids. V gave up 9 bases and J gave up 3 bases, with 9 bases separating them. Per germline, CDR1 MNHNY and CDR2 SVGAGI (reference sequence). The CDR3 reads CASGSNNQPQHF. The DNA for the CDR3 is TGTGCCAGTGGGTCTAACAATCAGCCCCAGCATTTT.